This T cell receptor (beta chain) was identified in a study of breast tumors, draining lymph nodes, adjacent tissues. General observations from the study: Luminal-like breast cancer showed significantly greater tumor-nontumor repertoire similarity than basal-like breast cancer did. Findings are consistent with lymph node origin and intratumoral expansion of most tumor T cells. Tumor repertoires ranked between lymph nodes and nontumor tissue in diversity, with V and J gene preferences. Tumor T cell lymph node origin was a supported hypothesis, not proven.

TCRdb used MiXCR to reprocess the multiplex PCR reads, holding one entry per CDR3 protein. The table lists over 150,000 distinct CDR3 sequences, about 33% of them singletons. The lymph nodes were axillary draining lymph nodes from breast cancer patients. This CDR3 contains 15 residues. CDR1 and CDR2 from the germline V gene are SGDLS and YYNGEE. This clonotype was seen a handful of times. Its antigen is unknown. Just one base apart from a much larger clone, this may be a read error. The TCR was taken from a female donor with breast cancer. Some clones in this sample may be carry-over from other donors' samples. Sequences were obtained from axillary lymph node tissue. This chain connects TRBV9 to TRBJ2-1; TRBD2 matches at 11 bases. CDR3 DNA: TGTGCCAGCAGCGTAGTAGCGGGAGGGAGGTATGAGCCGTTCTTC. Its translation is CASSVVAGGRYEPFF.